This TCR beta chain was sequenced during a study of T cell repertoires in aging, cancer and after chemotherapy (dated by TCRdb to about 2019). Turning to the overall study: Donors spanned six age groups from 30 or younger to 70 or older, with at least three individuals per group. Alongside some 100 healthy donors serving as a reference group, the cohort included over 200 cancer patients, of whom roughly 90 had hematological cancers and some 130 had solid cancers. The complete dataset included some 9 million TCR reads. To examine immunoaging and T cell reconstitution after chemotherapy, the study profiled TCR beta repertoires in peripheral blood from healthy donors and cancer patients. In the solid tumor group, paired pre- and post-chemotherapy samples were obtained from brain tumor (glioblastoma) patients receiving temozolomide-based therapy. What the study reported, not specific to this receptor: In healthy donors, the drop in TCR diversity with age came mainly from a loss of richness, whereas in cancer patients a loss of evenness also played a part. Compared with age-matched healthy donors, untreated patients with either hematological or solid cancers had significantly lower TCR diversity in the blood along with higher clonality. According to the authors, the repertoire data do not permit conclusions about immunological memory after chemotherapy. In both cancer cohorts, the median generation probability rose over the chemotherapy interval, which suggests that the repertoire was reconstituted through rebound thymic output.

Genomic DNA extracted from peripheral blood, rather than sorted cells or RNA, was used as the source for amplification of TCR beta rearrangements. Using a mixed TRB-A/B primer pool, multiplex touch-down PCR amplified rearranged TRB sequences covering the V, D and J segments. Illumina adapters and sample indices were attached to the amplicons through two consecutive PCR reactions run with Phusion HS II polymerase. After gel purification with the NucleoSpin Gel and PCR Clean-up kit, the amplicons were checked using Qubit and an Agilent 2100 Bioanalyzer. Sequencing of libraries was carried out on an Illumina MiSeq in 600-cycle, single-indexed, paired-end runs. The paper's processing steps were these. MiXCR versions 2.12 and 3.0.5 were used to process the TRB sequences. A clone was defined as each unique CDR3 nucleotide sequence, and only productive sequences supported by at least two reads were kept. The repertoire metrics were Shannon diversity, evenness, clonality (calculated as one minus evenness), and diversity profiles parameterized by alpha from 0 to 5. Generation probabilities of clones in paired pre- and post-chemotherapy samples were computed with the IGoR algorithm. Through fastp at Q25 and MiXCR, TCRdb rebuilt clones from the public reads, retaining in-frame beta chains. CDR3 protein duplicates are merged, each entry listing the most common genes and DNA. Here the V and J calls rest on TCRdb's processing, not on the authors' analysis. The sample table shows approximately 700 distinct CDR3 sequences, and approximately 40% are seen once. The leading ten clones occupy roughly 21% of the sample.

To note about this clonotype: What this receptor recognizes is not known. No base quality values were provided; no much bigger clone lies one nucleotide off.

For this chain, trimming is 0 bases at the V end and 7 bases at the J end, and the number of junction bases without a gene match is 8. The CDR3 measures 15 amino acids from cysteine to phenylalanine. The CDR3 DNA has 45 bases and is translated from base 1. The germline V gene (reference sequence) specifies DFQATT as CDR1 and SNEGSKA as CDR2. The chain joins TRBV20-1 to TRBJ1-5; 8 bases in the middle match TRBD1. The specimen was blood. The clonotype comes from a human donor with a solid tumor. The sequenced DNA: TGCAGTGCTAGAGATGGTCAGGGGGCCCGGCAGCCCCAGCATTTT. Protein translation: CSARDGQGARQPQHF.